The next 14 T cell receptor beta chains were all read from a single sample in a study of molecular identifiers for immune sequencing clone quantification. Each CDR3 protein is one row after TCRdb ran MiXCR on the PCR reads. The sample lists fewer than 350,000 distinct CDR3 sequences, 24% occurring once. The sample comprised naive CD8+ T cells from blood, with Jurkat cell RNA spiked in. Noted subset: FACS-sorted CD8+CD4-CCR7+CD45RA+ naive T cells. The receptors here all came from a human donor in good health. Some libraries in this study had Jurkat cell RNA spiked in.

Comments on this clonotype: Relative to the germline gene, one junction end is altered; a read error may explain this. The chain carries TRBV5-3 and TRBJ2-1, with TRBD2 identical over 10 bases. TRBV5-3 is an ORF for which the function is uncertain. The CDR3 contains 15 residues. CDR3 in amino acids: CASSWGTSVHNEQFF. The CDR3, as DNA: TGTGCCAGCAGCTGGGGGACTAGCGTCCACAATGAGCAGTTCTTC.

The sample holds a few counts of this clonotype. The chain joins TRBV6-2 or TRBV6-3 to TRBJ2-7; 7 bases line up with TRBD2. This CDR3 is 15 amino acids long. Germline CDR1 and CDR2: MNHEY and SVGEGT. V gave up 2 bases and J gave up 3 bases; unmatched junction bases: 7. The CDR3, as DNA: TGTGCCAGCAGTTACGTGGGTAGCGGGTACTACGAGCAGTACTTC. As protein: CASSYVGSGYYEQYF.

This clonotype showed up many times. V gene TRBV30 combines with J gene TRBJ2-7; D is ambiguous. Germline V gives CDR1 GTSNPN, CDR2 SVGIG (reference sequence). The CDR3 runs to 12 residues. The V end lost 0 bases, the J end lost 3 bases, and 6 bases lay between the germline ends. DNA for the CDR3: TGTGCCTGGAGTGTGGCAGACTACGAGCAGTACTTC. It translates to CAWSVADYEQYF.

As concerns this clonotype: At one of its ends the junction is not consistent with the germline gene, which may arise from a read error. The chain combines TRBV2 with TRBJ2-3; D gene unclear. CDR1 is SNHLY, CDR2 FYNNEI, per germline. The CDR3 is 13 amino acids. CDR3 loop: CASTGLSTDTQNF. CDR3 sequence (DNA): TGTGCCAGCACAGGCTTATCCACAGATACGCAGAATTTT.

This clonotype was seen only a few times. A read error may explain this, as a much larger clone is one base away. V is TRBV29-1 and J is TRBJ2-5; D unresolved. Trimming cost V 4 bases and J 1 base, with 19 bases left between them. The CDR3 sequence is 16 residues long. Looked up from germline, CDR1 is SQVTM and CDR2 is ANQGSEA. The CDR3 DNA reads as TGCAGCGTTGTAGATCTATTTGAGGAAGCCCAAGAGACCCAGTACTTC. Its protein product is CSVVDLFEEAQETQYF.

The table lists this clonotype with many counts. The chain couples TRBV20-1 to TRBJ2-3; 12 bases line up with TRBD2. The CDR3 length is 15 residues. Looked up from germline, CDR1 is DFQATT and CDR2 is SNEGSKA (reference sequence). J was trimmed by 4 bases and V by 6 bases; bases with no gene match: 8. CDR3 sequence reads: CSAATLAGGPDTQYF. CDR3 nucleotide sequence: TGCAGTGCCGCAACTCTAGCGGGGGGGCCAGATACGCAGTATTTT.

This clonotype was found many times. CDR3 sequence (DNA): TGCAGCGTTGAGACAGGGGCCACTGAAGCTTTCTTT. This translates into CSVETGATEAFF. The V gene is TRBV29-1, the J gene TRBJ1-1; TRBD1 agrees at 8 bases. The V and J ends lost 3 bases and 4 bases, in that order; junction bases with no gene match: 1. CDR1 is SQVTM, CDR2 ANQGSEA, per germline. There are 12 residues in the CDR3.

The gene calls are TRBV29-1 and TRBJ2-2; possibly TRBD1 for D (6 bases). CDR1 SQVTM and CDR2 ANQGSEA come from the germline V gene. This CDR3 has 14 residues. V gave up 4 bases and J gave up 4 bases, with 13 bases separating them. Here the CDR3 DNA reads TGCAGCGTTGTAAGGGGGTCGGGCACCGGGGAGCTGTTTTTT. As protein: CSVVRGSGTGELFF.

With regard to this clonotype: A read error may be the cause here, since a much bigger clone is one base away. This CDR3 is missing its conserved last phenylalanine or tryptophan, likely due to a read error. The chain is built from TRBV30 and TRBJ2-7; D call uncertain. Looked up from germline, CDR1 is GTSNPN and CDR2 is SVGIG (reference sequence). This CDR3 comprises 13 residues. V was trimmed by 0 bases and J by 6 bases, leaving 12 bases between them. This chain's CDR3 is CAWSVATHLEQYI. The CDR3 DNA is TGTGCCTGGAGTGTGGCGACACACCTCGAGCAGTACATC.

Notes on this clonotype: Sequence at one end of the junction differs from germline and may be a read error. V usage is TRBV7-9 and J usage is TRBJ2-1; possibly TRBD2 for D (5 bases). The CDR3 loop spans 18 amino acids. CDR1 and CDR2 from the germline V gene are SEHNR and FQNEAQ (reference sequence). The CDR3 nucleotides are TGTGCCAGCACCCTCAGAGGGCCCGGTTCTCTCTCGGAGAATGGGCAGTTCTTC. Translating it yields CASTLRGPGSLSENGQFF.

Many counts were recorded for this clonotype. The chain joins TRBV5-4 to TRBJ2-3; no clear D gene. This CDR3 comprises 16 residues. Looked up from germline, CDR1 is SGHNT and CDR2 is YYREEE (reference sequence). V was clipped by 3 bases and J by 4 bases, with 18 bases between them. The CDR3 DNA follows: TGTGCCAGCAGCTATGGTCGCGGAGATGGGCCAGATACGCAGTATTTT. Translated: CASSYGRGDGPDTQYF. The whole variable domain, filled in from reference TRBV5-4 and TRBJ2-3, reads ETGVTQSPTHLIKTRGQQVTLRCSSQSGHNTVSWYQQALGQGPQFIFQYYREEENGRGNFPPRFSGLQFPNYSSELNVNALELDDSALYLCASSYGRGDGPDTQYFGPGTRLTVL.

The rearrangement uses TRBV20-1 and TRBJ1-3, with D unclear. Trimming stripped 0 bases from V and 0 bases from J, with 12 bases between. Germline CDR1 and CDR2: DFQATT and SNEGSKA (reference sequence). The CDR3 covers 16 residues. Here the CDR3 reads CSARDFGVASGNTIYF. For the CDR3, the DNA is TGCAGTGCTAGAGATTTCGGGGTGGCCTCTGGAAACACCATATATTTT.

This clonotype came up many times. The V gene is TRBV12-3 or TRBV12-4, the J gene TRBJ1-5, with a tentative D call TRBD1 (6 bases). The V gene lost 5 bases and the J gene lost 7 bases, with 12 bases spanning the gap. The CDR3 sequence is 13 residues long. The CDR3 bases are TGTGCCAGCAGTCGGGGGCAGTGGCAGCCCCAGCATTTT. It translates to CASSRGQWQPQHF.

The table lists this clonotype with a few counts. The rearrangement uses TRBV20-1 and TRBJ2-7; 9 bases align to TRBD1. The CDR3 has 13 residues. After removal of 1 base from V and 3 bases from J, the junction contained 1 base not matched to a gene. Looked up from germline, CDR1 is DFQATT and CDR2 is SNEGSKA (reference sequence). The CDR3 DNA reads as TGCAGTGCTAGAGGACAGGGGGACTACGAGCAGTACTTC. Protein product: CSARGQGDYEQYF.